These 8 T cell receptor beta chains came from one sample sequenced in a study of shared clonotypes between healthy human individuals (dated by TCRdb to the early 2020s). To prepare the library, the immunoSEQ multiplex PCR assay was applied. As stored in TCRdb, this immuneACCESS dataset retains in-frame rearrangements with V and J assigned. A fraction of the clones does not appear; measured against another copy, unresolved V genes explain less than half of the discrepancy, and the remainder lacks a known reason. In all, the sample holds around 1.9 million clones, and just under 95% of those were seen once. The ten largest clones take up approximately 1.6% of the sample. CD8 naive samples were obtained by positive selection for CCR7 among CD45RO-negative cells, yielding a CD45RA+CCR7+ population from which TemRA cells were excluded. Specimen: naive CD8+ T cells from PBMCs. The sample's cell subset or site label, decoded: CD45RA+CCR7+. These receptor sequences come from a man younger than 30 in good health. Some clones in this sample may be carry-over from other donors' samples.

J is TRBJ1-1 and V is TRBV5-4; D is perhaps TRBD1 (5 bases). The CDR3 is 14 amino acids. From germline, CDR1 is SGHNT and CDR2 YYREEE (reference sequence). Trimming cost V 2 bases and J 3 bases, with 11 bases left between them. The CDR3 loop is CASSFRVGDTEAFF. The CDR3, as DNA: TGTGCCAGCAGCTTCAGGGTGGGAGACACTGAAGCTTTCTTT.

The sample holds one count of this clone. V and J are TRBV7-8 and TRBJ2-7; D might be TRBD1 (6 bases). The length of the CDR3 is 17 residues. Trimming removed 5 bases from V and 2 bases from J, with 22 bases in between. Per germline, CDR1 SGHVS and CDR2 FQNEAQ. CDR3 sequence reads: CASSTRGGAGAAYEQYF. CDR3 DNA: TGTGCCAGCAGCACTAGGGGTGGGGCAGGGGCCGCCTACGAGCAGTACTTC.

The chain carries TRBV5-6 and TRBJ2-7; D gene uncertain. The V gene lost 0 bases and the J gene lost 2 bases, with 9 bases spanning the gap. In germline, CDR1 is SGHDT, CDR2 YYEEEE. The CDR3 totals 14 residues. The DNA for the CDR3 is TGTGCCAGCAGCTTGGAAGGGTACCCCTACGAGCAGTACTTC. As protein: CASSLEGYPYEQYF.

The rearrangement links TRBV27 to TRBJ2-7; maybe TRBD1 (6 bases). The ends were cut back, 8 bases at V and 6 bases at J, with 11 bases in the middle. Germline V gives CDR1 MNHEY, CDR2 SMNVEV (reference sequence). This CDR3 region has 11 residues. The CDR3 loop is CASATGFEQYF. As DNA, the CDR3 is TGTGCCAGCGCTACAGGGTTCGAGCAGTACTTC.

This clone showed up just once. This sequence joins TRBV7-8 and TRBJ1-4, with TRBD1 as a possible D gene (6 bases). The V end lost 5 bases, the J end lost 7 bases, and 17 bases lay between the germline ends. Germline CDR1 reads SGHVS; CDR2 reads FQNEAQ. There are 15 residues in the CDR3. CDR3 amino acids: CASSPHVRGGEKLFF. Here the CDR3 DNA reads TGTGCCAGCAGCCCCCATGTGAGGGGGGGTGAAAAACTGTTTTTT. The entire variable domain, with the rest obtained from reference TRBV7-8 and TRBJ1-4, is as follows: GAGVSQSPRYKVAKRGQDVALRCDPISGHVSLFWYQQALGQGPEFLTYFQNEAQLDKSGLPSDRFFAERPEGSVSTLKIQRTQQEDSAVYLCASSPHVRGGEKLFFGSGTQLSVL.

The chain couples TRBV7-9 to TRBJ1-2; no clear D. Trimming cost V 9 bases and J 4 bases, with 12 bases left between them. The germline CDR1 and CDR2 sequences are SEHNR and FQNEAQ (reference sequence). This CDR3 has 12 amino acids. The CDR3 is CASTGPVYGYTF. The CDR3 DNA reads TGTGCCAGTACCGGGCCAGTCTATGGCTACACCTTC.

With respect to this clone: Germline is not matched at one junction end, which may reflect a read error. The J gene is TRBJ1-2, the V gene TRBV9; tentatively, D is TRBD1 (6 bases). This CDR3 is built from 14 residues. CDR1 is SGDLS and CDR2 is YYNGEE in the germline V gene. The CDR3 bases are TGTGCCAGCAGCCCCGGGGGTTACCTGGGACAACCCCTCTTC. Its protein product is CASSPGGYLGQPLF.

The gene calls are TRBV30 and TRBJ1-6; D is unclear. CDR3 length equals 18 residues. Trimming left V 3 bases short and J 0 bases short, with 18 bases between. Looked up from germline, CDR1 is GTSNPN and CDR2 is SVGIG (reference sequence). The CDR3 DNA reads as TGTGCCTGGAGCGACGGACGGAGACAAAGCTCCTATAATTCACCCCTCCACTTT. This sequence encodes CAWSDGRRQSSYNSPLHF. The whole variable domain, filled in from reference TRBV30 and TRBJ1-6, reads SQTIHQWPATLVQPVGSPLSLECTVEGTSNPNLYWYRQAAGRGLQLLFYSVGIGQISSEVPQNLSASRPQDRQFILSSKKLLLSDSGFYLCAWSDGRRQSSYNSPLHFGNGTRLTVT.